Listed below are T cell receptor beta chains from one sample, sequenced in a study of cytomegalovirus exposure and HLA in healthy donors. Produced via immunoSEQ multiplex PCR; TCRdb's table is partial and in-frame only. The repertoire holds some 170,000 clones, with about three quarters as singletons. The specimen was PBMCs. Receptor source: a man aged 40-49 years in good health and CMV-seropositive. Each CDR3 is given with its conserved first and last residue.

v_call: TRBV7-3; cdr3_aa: CASSLGRQVHNEQFF
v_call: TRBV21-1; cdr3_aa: CASSNIAGAPYEQYF
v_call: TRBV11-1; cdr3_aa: CASSLEWGQGVEQYF
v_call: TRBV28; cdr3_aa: CASSLLTDEAFF
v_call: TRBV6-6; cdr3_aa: CASTPQIGQEYYGYTF
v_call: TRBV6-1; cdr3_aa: CASTVTGGSNQPQHF
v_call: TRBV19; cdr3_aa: CASSTDRVSTEAFF
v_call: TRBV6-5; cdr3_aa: CASSLLQGASEGYTF
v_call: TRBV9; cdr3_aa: CASSDLAGGHPETQYF
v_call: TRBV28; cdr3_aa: CASSAGRKNTEAFF
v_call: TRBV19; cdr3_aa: CASSYRVARGGYTF
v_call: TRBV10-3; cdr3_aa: CALSRGGQGYEQYF
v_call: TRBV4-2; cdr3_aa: CASSPWQDYEQYF
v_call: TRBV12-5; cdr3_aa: CASGPMTSGTLQETQYF
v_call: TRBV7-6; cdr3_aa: CASSLGGGTAEQFF
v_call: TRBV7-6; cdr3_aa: CASSLESGTDTQYF
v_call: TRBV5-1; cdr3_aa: CASSPRGQASYNEQFF
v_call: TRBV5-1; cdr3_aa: CASSPAGTNNEQFF
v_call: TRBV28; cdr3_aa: CASSSGTSLYEQYF
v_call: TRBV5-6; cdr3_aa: CASSMRQYQPQHF
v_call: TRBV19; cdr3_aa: CASSIDSGGGTDTQYF
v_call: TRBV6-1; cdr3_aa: CASSPGIGRETQYF
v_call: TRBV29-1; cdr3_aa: CSVPSGSSQETQYF